The 20 T cell receptor beta chains below were found in one sample sequenced in a study of T cells in Graves' hyperthyroidism and ophthalmopathy. The source material, RNA transcripts, was used to amplify TCR beta CDR3 regions. Primed by the HTBI set, a first-round RT-PCR was run on the TCR CDR3. TCRdb reanalysed the multiplex PCR reads using MiXCR and keeps one entry per CDR3 protein. The sample shows a few hundred thousand distinct CDR3 sequences, roughly an eighth of them seen only once. The specimen sequenced was blood. These receptors were collected from a woman aged 18-29 years with Graves' hyperthyroidism.

This clonotype has a count of ten or more. The chain links TRBV29-1 to TRBJ2-7; D assignment may be TRBD1 or TRBD2 (6 bases each). Per the germline V gene, CDR1 is SQVTM and CDR2 is ANQGSEA. Trimming removed 6 bases from V and 0 bases from J, with 12 bases in between. CDR3 size: 13 residues. CDR3 amino acids: CSVGGHSSYEQYF. CDR3 sequence (DNA): TGCAGCGTGGGGGGACACAGCTCCTACGAGCAGTACTTC.

This chain links TRBV4-1 with TRBJ2-3; D ambiguous. This CDR3 is 15 amino acids long. Germline V CDR1 and CDR2: MGHRA, YSYEKL. The V and J ends lost 0 bases and 0 bases respectively, with 7 bases between them. CDR3 nucleotides: TGCGCCAGCAGCCAAGAAAGTACTAGCACAGATACGCAGTATTTT. The encoded protein is CASSQESTSTDTQYF.

In its sample, this clonotype was seen many times. The V call is TRBV7-9, the J call TRBJ2-1; 10 bases agree with TRBD2. Trimming removed 3 bases from V and 9 bases from J; junction bases left unmatched: 8. This CDR3 is 15 amino acids long. Germline CDR1 SEHNR, CDR2 FQNEAQ (reference sequence). Here the CDR3 DNA reads TGTGCCAGCAGCTTGTTAGCGGGAGGTCTTGTTGAGCAGTTCTTC. It is translated as CASSLLAGGLVEQFF. The whole variable domain, filled in from reference TRBV7-9 and TRBJ2-1, reads DTGVSQNPRHKITKRGQNVTFRCDPISEHNRLYWYRQTLGQGPEFLTYFQNEAQLEKSRLLSDRFSAERPKGSFSTLEIQRTEQGDSAMYLCASSLLAGGLVEQFFGPGTRLTVL.

The gene calls are TRBV20-1 and TRBJ1-5; tentatively, D is TRBD1 (5 bases). CDR1 and CDR2 (germline): DFQATT, SNEGSKA (reference sequence). The CDR3 has 13 amino acids. Trimming pared 1 base from V and 4 bases from J, leaving 8 bases between. This CDR3 reads CSARATDNQPQHF. CDR3 in DNA: TGCAGTGCTAGAGCGACAGATAATCAGCCCCAGCATTTT.

This clonotype occurred many times. The chain uses TRBV20-1 and TRBJ2-7; D is possibly TRBD1 (6 bases). V was cut by 6 bases and J by 3 bases, with 18 bases left in between. The CDR3 totals 14 residues. Germline V gives CDR1 DFQATT, CDR2 SNEGSKA (reference sequence). CDR3 loop: CSATDRSHGYEQYF. CDR3 sequence (DNA): TGCAGTGCCACAGACAGGTCCCACGGCTACGAGCAGTACTTC.

This clonotype was seen ten or more times. CDR3 residues: CAWSVRARETQYF. The CDR3 bases are TGTGCCTGGAGTGTGCGGGCTCGGGAGACCCAGTACTTC. This sequence joins TRBV30 and TRBJ2-5; D might be TRBD2 (5 bases). Trimming took off 0 bases at V and 5 bases at J, with 10 bases between the two ends. Germline V gives CDR1 GTSNPN, CDR2 SVGIG (reference sequence). There are 13 residues in the CDR3.

The J gene is TRBJ2-1, the V gene TRBV6-1; 9 nucleotides line up with TRBD2. Germline V lookup: CDR1 MNHNS, CDR2 SASEGT. The CDR3 extends over 16 amino acids. V lost 0 bases, J lost 15 bases, and 15 bases stayed unmatched. The CDR3 DNA sequence: TGTGCCAGCAGTGAAGCGACGGGGGTAGCGGGAGCAGAGGGGTTCTTC. Protein: CASSEATGVAGAEGFF.

Worth noting for this clonotype: One end of the junction does not line up with germline, which may come from a read error. The gene calls are TRBV10-3 and TRBJ1-4, with 9 bases aligning to TRBD1. CDR3 length: 15 amino acids. CDR1 and CDR2 from the germline V gene are ENHRY and SYGVKD. CDR3 region: CAISESGTGYEKLFF. The CDR3 coding sequence is TGTGCCATTAGTGAGTCAGGGACAGGGTATGAAAAACTGTTTTTT.

The table lists this clonotype with many counts. The V and J genes are TRBV5-8 and TRBJ2-5; 12 positions agree with TRBD2. The CDR3 has 17 amino acids. CDR1 and CDR2 from the germline V gene are SGHTS and YDEGEE. After removal of 0 bases from V and 2 bases from J, the junction contained 5 bases not matched to a gene. CDR3 nucleotide sequence: TGTGCCAGCAGCTTGGGTCGACTAGCGGGAGTACAAGAGACCCAGTACTTC. The encoded protein is CASSLGRLAGVQETQYF.

In its sample, this clonotype was seen a few times. This chain links TRBV19 with TRBJ2-2; 11 positions agree with TRBD2. Germline assignment: CDR1 LNHDA and CDR2 SQIVND (reference sequence). The CDR3 totals 17 residues. Trimming cost V 4 bases and J 6 bases; bases outside gene matches: 10. CDR3 in amino acids: CASSTLLAGVSAGELFF. CDR3 coding DNA: TGTGCCAGTAGTACCCTACTAGCGGGAGTTTCCGCCGGGGAGCTGTTTTTT.

In this sample, this clonotype turned up once. A clone one base away is much larger, so this may be a read error. The chain combines TRBV10-2 with TRBJ1-4; D may be TRBD1 (6 bases). This CDR3 comprises 14 residues. CDR1 and CDR2 from the germline V gene are WSHSY and SAAADI. As DNA, the CDR3 is TGCGCCAGCAGTGGAGGGACAATAGGTGAAAAACTGGTTTTT. Translation: CASSGGTIGEKLVF.

The chain couples TRBV7-3 to TRBJ2-2, with D perhaps matching TRBD2 (5 bases). The CDR3 has 13 residues. Germline CDR1 and CDR2: SGHTA and FQGTGA. Trimming left V 5 bases short and J 7 bases short, with 11 bases between. Written as DNA, the CDR3 is TGTGCCAGCAGCAACGGGGAGATCGGGGAGCTGTTTTTT. Protein product: CASSNGEIGELFF. The full variable domain, its missing parts supplied by reference TRBV7-3 and TRBJ2-2, is GAGVSQTPSNKVTEKGKYVELRCDPISGHTALYWYRQSLGQGPEFLIYFQGTGAADDSGLPNDRFFAVRPEGSVSTLKIQRTERGDSAVYLCASSNGEIGELFFGEGSRLTVL.

The V gene is TRBV10-2, the J gene TRBJ2-7; D remains ambiguous. The V end was cut by 4 bases, the J end by 0 bases, with 4 bases between. CDR3 length: 12 amino acids. Germline V gives CDR1 WSHSY, CDR2 SAAADI. The CDR3 here is CASSVVSYEQYF. DNA for the CDR3: TGCGCCAGCAGTGTAGTCTCCTACGAGCAGTACTTC.

In this sample, this clonotype turned up many times. The genes are TRBV25-1 and TRBJ2-6; D not resolved. This CDR3 is 14 amino acids long. Germline V lookup: CDR1 MGHDK, CDR2 SYGVNS. The germline V and J ends were trimmed by 8 bases and 0 bases, with 8 bases remaining between them. The CDR3 loop is CASGTDSGANVLTF. As DNA, the CDR3 is TGTGCCAGCGGAACAGACTCTGGGGCCAACGTCCTGACTTTC.

This clonotype came up a few times. This chain uses TRBV5-1 with TRBJ2-1; TRBD2 matches 14 bases. The CDR3 is 18 residues long. Trimming cost V 0 bases and J 5 bases; bases outside gene matches: 7. Germline-derived CDR1 and CDR2 are SGHRS and YFSETQ. The chain's CDR3 is CASSLAGTSGSVHNEQFF. DNA for the CDR3: TGCGCCAGCAGCTTGGCTGGGACTAGCGGGAGTGTCCACAATGAGCAGTTCTTC. Complete variable domain (other parts from reference TRBV5-1 and TRBJ2-1): KAGVTQTPRYLIKTRGQQVTLSCSPISGHRSVSWYQQTPGQGLQFLFEYFSETQRNKGNFPGRFSGRQFSNSRSEMNVSTLELGDSALYLCASSLAGTSGSVHNEQFFGPGTRLTVL.

This clonotype was recorded at least ten times. This chain uses TRBV12-5 with TRBJ2-3, with D hard to call. The ends were cut back, 5 bases at V and 0 bases at J, with 9 bases in the middle. Germline values: CDR1 LGHNT, CDR2 FRNRAP. This CDR3 spans 14 amino acids. CDR3 bases: TGTGCTAGTGGTAGACTGGTTAGCACAGATACGCAGTATTTT. Its translation: CASGRLVSTDTQYF.

The CDR3 bases are TGTGCCAGCAGCGGGGGGGAGAGCTCCTACAATGAGCAGTTCTTC. Protein product: CASSGGESSYNEQFF. The gene calls are TRBV9 and TRBJ2-1; a weak D match, TRBD2 (6 bases). The CDR3 sequence is 15 residues long. V was clipped by 3 bases and J by 0 bases, with 10 bases between them. The germline gives CDR1 SGDLS, CDR2 YYNGEE.

In the case of this clonotype: A read error is likely, as this CDR3 ends without the conserved phenylalanine or tryptophan. The chain recombines TRBV27 with TRBJ1-1; D is perhaps TRBD1 (5 bases). The germline V gene encodes CDR1 MNHEY and CDR2 SMNVEV (reference sequence). The CDR3 totals 14 residues. Trimming cost V 2 bases and J 5 bases, with 12 bases left between them. The CDR3 nucleotides are TGTGCCAGCAGTTTAGGGGGACGAACAACTGAAGCTTTCCTT. Translation: CASSLGGRTTEAFL.

This clonotype has only a few counts. The chain uses TRBV27 and TRBJ2-2, with a possible D match to TRBD1 (7 bases). The germline V gene has CDR1 MNHEY and CDR2 SMNVEV (reference sequence). Trimming cost V 7 bases and J 1 base, with 13 bases left between them. This CDR3 has 15 residues. CDR3 sequence reads: CASTMQGGNTGELFF. CDR3 nucleotide sequence: TGTGCCAGCACCATGCAGGGGGGGAACACCGGGGAGCTGTTTTTT.

In its sample, this clonotype was seen many times. The chain is built from TRBV18 and TRBJ1-3, with unresolved D. Trimming removed 6 bases at V and 4 bases at J, with 10 bases between. In germline, CDR1 is KGHSH, CDR2 LQKENI. The CDR3 extends over 13 amino acids. CDR3 amino acids: CASSRESGNTIYF. The CDR3 DNA reads as TGTGCCAGCTCCCGCGAATCCGGAAACACCATATATTTT.